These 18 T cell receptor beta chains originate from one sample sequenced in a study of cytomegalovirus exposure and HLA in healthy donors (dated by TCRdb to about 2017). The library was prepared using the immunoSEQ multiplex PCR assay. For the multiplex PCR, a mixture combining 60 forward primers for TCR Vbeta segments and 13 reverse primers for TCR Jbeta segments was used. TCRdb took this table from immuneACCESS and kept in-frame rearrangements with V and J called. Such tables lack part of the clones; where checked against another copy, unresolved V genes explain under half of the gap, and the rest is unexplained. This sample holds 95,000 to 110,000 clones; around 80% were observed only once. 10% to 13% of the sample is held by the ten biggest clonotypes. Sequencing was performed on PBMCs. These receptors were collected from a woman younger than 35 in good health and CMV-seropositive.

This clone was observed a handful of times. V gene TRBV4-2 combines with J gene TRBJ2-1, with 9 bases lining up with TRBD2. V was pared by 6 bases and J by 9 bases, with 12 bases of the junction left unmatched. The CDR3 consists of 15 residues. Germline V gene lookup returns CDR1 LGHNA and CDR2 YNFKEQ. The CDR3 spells CASRATSGLAIEQFF. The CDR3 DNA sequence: TGTGCCAGCAGAGCCACCTCGGGACTAGCTATTGAGCAGTTCTTC.

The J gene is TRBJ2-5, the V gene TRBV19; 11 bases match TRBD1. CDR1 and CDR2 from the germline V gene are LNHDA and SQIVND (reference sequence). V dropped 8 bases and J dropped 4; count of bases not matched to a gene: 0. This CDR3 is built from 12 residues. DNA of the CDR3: TGTGCCAGTGGGACAGGGGGAGAGACCCAGTACTTC. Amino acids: CASGTGGETQYF.

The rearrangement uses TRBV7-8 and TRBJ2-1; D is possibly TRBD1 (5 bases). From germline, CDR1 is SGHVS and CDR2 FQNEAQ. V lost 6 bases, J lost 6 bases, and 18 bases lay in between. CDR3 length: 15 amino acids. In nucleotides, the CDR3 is TGTGCCAGCAGGTTTATGTTCGGCAGGGTCAATGAGCAGTTCTTC. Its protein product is CASRFMFGRVNEQFF.

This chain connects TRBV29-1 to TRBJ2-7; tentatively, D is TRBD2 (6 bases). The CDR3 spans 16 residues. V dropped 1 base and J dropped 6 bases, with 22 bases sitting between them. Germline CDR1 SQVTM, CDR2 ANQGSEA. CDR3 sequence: CSVEGGDWTTFGEQYF. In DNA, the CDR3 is TGCAGCGTTGAAGGTGGGGACTGGACTACTTTTGGCGAGCAGTACTTC.

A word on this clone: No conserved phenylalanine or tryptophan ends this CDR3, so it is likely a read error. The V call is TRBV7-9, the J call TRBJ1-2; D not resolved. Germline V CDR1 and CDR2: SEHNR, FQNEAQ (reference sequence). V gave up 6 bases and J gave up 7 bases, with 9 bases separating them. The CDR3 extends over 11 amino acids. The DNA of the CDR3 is TGTGCCAGCAGTTATCGCGGTGGCTACACCCTC. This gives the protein CASSYRGGYTL.

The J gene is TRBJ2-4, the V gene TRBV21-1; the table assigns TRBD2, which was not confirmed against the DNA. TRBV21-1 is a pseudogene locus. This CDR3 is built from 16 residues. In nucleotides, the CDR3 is TGTGCCAGCAGCAGACTCAGCCGCCTAGCCAAAAACATTCAGTACTTC. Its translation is CASSRLSRLAKNIQYF.

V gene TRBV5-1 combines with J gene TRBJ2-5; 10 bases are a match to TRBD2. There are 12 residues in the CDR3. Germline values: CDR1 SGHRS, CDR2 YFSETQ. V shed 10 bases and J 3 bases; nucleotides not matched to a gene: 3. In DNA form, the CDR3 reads TGCGCCTCTAGCGGGGGTGAAGAGACCCAGTACTTC. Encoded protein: CASSGGEETQYF.

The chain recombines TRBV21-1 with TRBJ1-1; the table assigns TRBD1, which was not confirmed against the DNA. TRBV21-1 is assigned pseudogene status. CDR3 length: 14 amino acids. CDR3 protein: CASILTGMNTEAFF. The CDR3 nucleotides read TGTGCCAGCATCCTGACAGGCATGAACACTGAAGCTTTCTTT.

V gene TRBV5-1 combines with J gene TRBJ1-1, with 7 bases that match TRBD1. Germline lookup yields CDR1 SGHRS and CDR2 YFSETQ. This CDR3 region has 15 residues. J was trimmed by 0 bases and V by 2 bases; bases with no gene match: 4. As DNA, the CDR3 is TGCGCCAGCAGCTTAACCGGGACAGTGAACACTGAAGCTTTCTTT. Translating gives CASSLTGTVNTEAFF. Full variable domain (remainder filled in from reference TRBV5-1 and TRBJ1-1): KAGVTQTPRYLIKTRGQQVTLSCSPISGHRSVSWYQQTPGQGLQFLFEYFSETQRNKGNFPGRFSGRQFSNSRSEMNVSTLELGDSALYLCASSLTGTVNTEAFFGQGTRLTVV.

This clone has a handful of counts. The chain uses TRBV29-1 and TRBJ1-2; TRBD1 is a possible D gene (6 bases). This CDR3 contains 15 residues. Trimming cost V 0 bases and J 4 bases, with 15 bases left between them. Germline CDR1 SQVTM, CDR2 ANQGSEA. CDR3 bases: TGCAGCGTTGAAGAGGATGAGGGGGTGGGCTATGGCTACACCTTC. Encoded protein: CSVEEDEGVGYGYTF. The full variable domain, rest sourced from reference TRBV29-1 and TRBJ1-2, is SAVISQKPSRDICQRGTSLTIQCQVDSQVTMMFWYRQQPGQSLTLIATANQGSEATYESGFVIDKFPISRPNLTFSTLTVSNMSPEDSSIYLCSVEEDEGVGYGYTFGSGTRLTVV.

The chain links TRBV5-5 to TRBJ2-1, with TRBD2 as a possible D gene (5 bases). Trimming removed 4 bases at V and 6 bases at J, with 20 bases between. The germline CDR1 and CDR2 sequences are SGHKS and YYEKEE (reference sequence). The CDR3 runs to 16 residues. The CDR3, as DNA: TGTGCCAGCAGCGTCTTACTAGGATGGGCCCTCAATGAGCAGTTCTTC. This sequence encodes CASSVLLGWALNEQFF.

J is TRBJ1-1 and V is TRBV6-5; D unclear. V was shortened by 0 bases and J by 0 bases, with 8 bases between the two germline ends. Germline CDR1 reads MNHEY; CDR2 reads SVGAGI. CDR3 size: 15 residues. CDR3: CASSYSYNMNTEAFF. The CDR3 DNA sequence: TGTGCCAGCAGTTACTCTTACAATATGAACACTGAAGCTTTCTTT.

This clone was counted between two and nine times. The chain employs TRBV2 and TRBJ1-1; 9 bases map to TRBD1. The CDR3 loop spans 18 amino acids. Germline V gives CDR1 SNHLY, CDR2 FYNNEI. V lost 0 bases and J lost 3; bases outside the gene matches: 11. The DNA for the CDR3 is TGTGCCAGCAGTGAAGCGACGCGGGGGGACAGGGTGGACACTGAAGCTTTCTTT. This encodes CASSEATRGDRVDTEAFF.

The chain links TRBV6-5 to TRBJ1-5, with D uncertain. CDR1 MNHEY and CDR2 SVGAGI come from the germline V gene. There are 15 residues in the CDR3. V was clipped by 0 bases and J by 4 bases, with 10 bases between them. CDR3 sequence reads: CASSYSVSGNQPQHF. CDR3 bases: TGTGCCAGCAGTTACTCAGTTTCCGGGAATCAGCCCCAGCATTTT.

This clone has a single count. The CDR3 DNA is TGTGCCAGCAGCTCTTCTAGCGGGGGGTTCTACAATGAGCAGTTCTTC. Encoded protein: CASSSSSGGFYNEQFF. The V and J genes are TRBV7-2 and TRBJ2-1; TRBD2 agrees at 11 bases. The CDR3 is 16 residues long. With 4 bases clipped from V and 3 bases from J, the junction kept 5 bases outside the gene matches. Per the germline V gene, CDR1 is SGHTA and CDR2 is FQGNSA.

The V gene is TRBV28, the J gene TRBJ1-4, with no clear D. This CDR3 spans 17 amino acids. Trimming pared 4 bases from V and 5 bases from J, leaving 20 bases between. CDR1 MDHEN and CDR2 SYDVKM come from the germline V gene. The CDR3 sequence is CASSSVMETVDNEKLFF. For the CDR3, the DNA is TGTGCCAGCAGTTCTGTGATGGAGACGGTTGACAATGAAAAACTGTTTTTT.

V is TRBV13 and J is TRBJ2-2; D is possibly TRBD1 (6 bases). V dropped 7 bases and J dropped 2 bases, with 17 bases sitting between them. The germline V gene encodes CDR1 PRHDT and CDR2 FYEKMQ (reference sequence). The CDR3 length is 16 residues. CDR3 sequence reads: CASKINGQINTGELFF. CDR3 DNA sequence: TGTGCCAGCAAAATTAATGGACAGATCAACACCGGGGAGCTGTTTTTT.

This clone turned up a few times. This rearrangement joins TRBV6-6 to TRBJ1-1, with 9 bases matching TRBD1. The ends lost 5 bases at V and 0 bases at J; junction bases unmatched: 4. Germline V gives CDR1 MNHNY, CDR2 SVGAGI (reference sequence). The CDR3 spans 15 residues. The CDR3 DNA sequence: TGTGCCAGCAGTAGACAGGGGGATTTGAACACTGAAGCTTTCTTT. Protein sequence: CASSRQGDLNTEAFF.